One and the same sample provided the 12 T cell receptor beta chains below, sequenced in a study of regulatory T cells in long-lasting Graves disease. The sample's time point: newly diagnosed GD, antithyroid drugs for less than 3 months. The TCR library was prepared using RNA isolated from PBMCs. Arm-PCR of CDR3 regions with iRepertoire HTBI primers generated TCR beta libraries. A single record per CDR3 protein comes from TCRdb applying MiXCR to the multiplex PCR reads. This sample yields 400,000 to 550,000 distinct CDR3 sequences, of which about 16% are seen a single time; roughly a sixth belongs to the top ten. This same sample was also taken into another study, of T cells in Graves' hyperthyroidism and ophthalmopathy.

Sequenced material: peripheral blood mononuclear cells (PBMCs), taken at new diagnosis, from a patient treated with antithyroid drugs. Receptors originate from a woman aged 25 to 39 with Graves disease.

This clonotype was seen at least ten times. The rearrangement joins TRBV5-1 to TRBJ2-3; 8 bases match TRBD1. Germline lookup yields CDR1 SGHRS and CDR2 YFSETQ. This CDR3 comprises 15 residues. After removal of 1 base from V and 4 bases from J, the junction contained 5 bases not matched to a gene. CDR3 in amino acids: CASSLSSGGPDTQYF. The CDR3 DNA follows: TGCGCCAGCAGCTTGAGCTCAGGGGGCCCAGATACGCAGTATTTT.

This clonotype was seen at least ten times. J is TRBJ2-7 and V is TRBV5-6; TRBD2 matches at 10 bases. Looked up from germline, CDR1 is SGHDT and CDR2 is YYEEEE. Trimming cost V 2 bases and J 2 bases; bases outside gene matches: 1. CDR3 size: 14 residues. The chain's CDR3 is CASSFGTSAYEQYF. The DNA of the CDR3 is TGTGCCAGCAGCTTCGGGACTAGCGCCTACGAGCAGTACTTC.

This clonotype was seen repeatedly, ten times or more. V usage is TRBV6-1 and J usage is TRBJ2-3, with 13 bases aligning to TRBD2. The CDR3 loop spans 16 amino acids. The J segment lost 4 bases and the V segment lost 6 bases, leaving 7 bases of the junction unmatched. Per the germline V gene, CDR1 is MNHNS and CDR2 is SASEGT. As DNA, the CDR3 is TGTGCCAGCAGCGGGACTAGCGGGACGGGGGCAGATACGCAGTATTTT. Encoded protein: CASSGTSGTGADTQYF.

In its sample, this clonotype was seen many times. The chain joins TRBV20-1 to TRBJ2-5; D is possibly TRBD2 (6 bases). The V end was cut by 1 base, the J end by 2 bases, with 11 bases between. Germline V gene data show CDR1 as DFQATT and CDR2 as SNEGSKA (reference sequence). The CDR3 covers 14 residues. CDR3 coding DNA: TGCAGTGCTAGAGCCCCTGGGGGGCAAGAGACCCAGTACTTC. It specifies CSARAPGGQETQYF.

The chain combines TRBV5-6 with TRBJ2-2; a weak D match, TRBD2 (6 bases). The CDR3 consists of 15 residues. The V gene's germline CDR1 is SGHDT and CDR2 YYEEEE. Deletions cut 7 bases from V and 3 bases from J, with 16 bases between. The CDR3: CASLLRERDTGELFF. The CDR3 DNA is TGTGCCAGCCTGCTCCGGGAGAGGGACACCGGGGAGCTGTTTTTT.

This clonotype was detected many times. The rearrangement joins TRBV6-5 to TRBJ1-1; D unclear. The CDR3 sequence is 13 residues long. CDR1 is MNHEY, CDR2 SVGAGI, per germline. Trimming removed 2 bases at V and 0 bases at J, with 4 bases between. The CDR3 loop is CASSYGMNTEAFF. The DNA for the CDR3 is TGTGCCAGCAGTTACGGGATGAACACTGAAGCTTTCTTT.

This clonotype came up many times. This rearrangement joins TRBV5-5 to TRBJ2-7; 9 bases match TRBD2. The CDR3 runs 14 residues. The germline V gene encodes CDR1 SGHKS and CDR2 YYEKEE (reference sequence). The ends lost 2 bases at V and 0 bases at J; junction bases unmatched: 0. As DNA, the CDR3 is TGTGCCAGCAGCTTTAGCGGGAGCTCCTACGAGCAGTACTTC. It codes for CASSFSGSSYEQYF.

This clonotype occurred many times. The chain recombines TRBV6-1 with TRBJ2-3, with D perhaps matching TRBD1 or TRBD2 (5 bases each). Germline V gives CDR1 MNHNS, CDR2 SASEGT. This CDR3 is built from 14 residues. Trimming stripped 7 bases from V and 4 bases from J, with 15 bases between. The CDR3 nucleotides are TGTGCCAGCAACCCCTCCCGGGGCGCAGATACGCAGTATTTT. Translated, it gives CASNPSRGADTQYF.

The sample holds many counts of this clonotype. This chain connects TRBV11-2 to TRBJ2-1; 13 bases align to TRBD2. There are 18 residues in the CDR3. CDR1 is SGHAT and CDR2 is FQNNGV in the germline V gene. V trimming: 0 bases; J trimming: 6 bases; junction bases outside the gene matches: 8. This CDR3 is CASSLDPPGTSGINEQFF. CDR3 sequence (DNA): TGTGCCAGCAGCTTAGATCCCCCCGGGACTAGCGGGATCAATGAGCAGTTCTTC.

This chain links TRBV15 with TRBJ2-2; D remains ambiguous. The ends were cut back, 2 bases at V and 4 bases at J, with 5 bases in the middle. The CDR3 runs to 13 residues. In germline, CDR1 is LNHNV, CDR2 YYDKDF (reference sequence). In nucleotides, the CDR3 is TGTGCCACCAGCAGACCAACCACCGGGGAGCTGTTTTTT. It specifies CATSRPTTGELFF. The variable domain in full, with the rest retrieved from reference TRBV15 and TRBJ2-2, is DAMVIQNPRYQVTQFGKPVTLSCSQTLNHNVMYWYQQKSSQAPKLLFHYYDKDFNNEADTPDNFQSRRPNTSFCFLDIRSPGLGDTAMYLCATSRPTTGELFFGEGSRLTVL.

This clonotype was recorded at least ten times. This chain uses TRBV11-2 with TRBJ2-1, with 7 nucleotides matching TRBD2. J gave up 9 bases and V 8 bases, and 7 bases lay outside the gene matches. This CDR3 is 12 amino acids long. Looked up from germline, CDR1 is SGHAT and CDR2 is FQNNGV. CDR3 coding DNA: TGTGCCAGCGGACTAGAAGCTTCTGAGCAGTTCTTC. Its translation: CASGLEASEQFF.

This clonotype was seen many times. This rearrangement joins TRBV11-3 to TRBJ2-3, with TRBD2 matching 7 bases. This CDR3 comprises 14 residues. J gave up 6 bases and V 5 bases, and 8 bases lay outside the gene matches. CDR1 is SGHNT and CDR2 is YENEEA in the germline V gene. The DNA for the CDR3 is TGTGCCAGCAGCCACCCTGGGAGGGTCGATACGCAGTATTTT. Protein sequence: CASSHPGRVDTQYF.